Each of the 21 T cell receptor beta chains below was sequenced from the same sample in a study of PD-L1 blockade in urothelial cancer. Only in-frame clones appear in the TCRdb table, and some are missing; sequencing was by immunoSEQ multiplex PCR. The sample has approximately 50,000 clones, roughly 87% seen once. The sample consisted of PBMCs, taken around atezolizumab (anti-PD-L1) treatment. Source of these receptors: a man in his 60s with urothelial cancer.

The chain links TRBV6-5 to TRBJ2-3; tentatively, D is TRBD2 (6 bases). Trimming left V 7 bases short and J 0 bases short, with 14 bases between. This CDR3 region has 15 residues. Germline CDR1 and CDR2: MNHEY and SVGAGI. The CDR3 spells CASKMIGTSTDTQYF. Here the CDR3 DNA reads TGTGCCAGCAAAATGATAGGGACTAGCACAGATACGCAGTATTTT.

The chain links TRBV5-5 to TRBJ1-5, with no clear D. Trimming shortened V by 2 bases and J by 5 bases, and 8 bases separated the two germline ends. Germline V CDR1 and CDR2: SGHKS, YYEKEE (reference sequence). The CDR3 loop spans 13 amino acids. The CDR3 coding sequence is TGTGCCAGCAGCTTAGGAGTAGATCAGCCCCAGCATTTT. Translation: CASSLGVDQPQHF. The complete variable domain, with remaining parts taken from reference TRBV5-5 and TRBJ1-5, reads DAGVTQSPTHLIKTRGQQVTLRCSPISGHKSVSWYQQVLGQGPQFIFQYYEKEERGRGNFPDRFSARQFPNYSSELNVNALLLGDSALYLCASSLGVDQPQHFGDGTRLSIL.

The rearrangement links TRBV4-2 to TRBJ1-2; 9 bases map to TRBD1. The V and J ends lost 3 bases and 5 bases, in that order; junction bases with no gene match: 10. The CDR3 is 16 residues long. Looked up from germline, CDR1 is LGHNA and CDR2 is YNFKEQ. The CDR3 DNA follows: TGTGCCAGCAGCCAGGGGACAGGGCCTGACCTATATGGCTACACCTTC. This sequence encodes CASSQGTGPDLYGYTF.

V gene TRBV10-3 combines with J gene TRBJ1-2; 9 nucleotides align to TRBD1. V was clipped by 7 bases and J by 7 bases; unmatched bases: 7. The CDR3 is 13 amino acids. Germline V gene data show CDR1 as ENHRY and CDR2 as SYGVKD. The chain's CDR3 is CAITTQGAGGYTF. DNA for the CDR3: TGTGCCATCACGACACAGGGGGCGGGTGGCTACACCTTC.

This clone was found once. The chain carries TRBV29-1 and TRBJ2-5, with D maybe TRBD1 (5 bases). Trimming took off 6 bases at V and 4 bases at J, with 12 bases between the two ends. The CDR3 extends over 12 amino acids. Germline V lookup: CDR1 SQVTM, CDR2 ANQGSEA. The CDR3, as DNA: TGCAGCGTAGGGGCCGGTGGAGAGACCCAGTACTTC. Its protein is CSVGAGGETQYF.

V is TRBV6-5 and J is TRBJ1-6; TRBD1 matches at 7 bases. The CDR3 contains 15 residues. The germline gives CDR1 MNHEY, CDR2 SVGAGI. The V segment lost 6 bases and the J segment 5 bases; nucleotides outside the gene matches: 7. The CDR3 loop reads CASSLGGLHNSPLHF. The CDR3, as DNA: TGTGCCAGCAGCTTAGGGGGCCTTCATAATTCACCCCTCCACTTT.

The chain recombines TRBV10-3 with TRBJ2-7; D remains unclear. The CDR3 has 14 residues. Germline V CDR1 and CDR2: ENHRY, SYGVKD. Trimming took 3 bases from V and 1 from J, leaving 10 bases between them. The CDR3 DNA follows: TGTGCCATCAGTGATGAGCCAGCGTCCTACGAGCAGTACTTC. Its translation is CAISDEPASYEQYF.

The rearrangement joins TRBV30 to TRBJ2-7; D ambiguous. Per the germline V gene, CDR1 is GTSNPN and CDR2 is SVGIG (reference sequence). The CDR3 length is 15 residues. Trimming shortened V by 0 bases and J by 2 bases, and 14 bases separated the two germline ends. CDR3 protein: CAWSVLPGPPYEQYF. CDR3 bases: TGTGCCTGGAGTGTACTGCCAGGCCCCCCCTACGAGCAGTACTTC.

The CDR3 nucleotides read TGTGCCAGCAGCTTTGGGAGGGCGCAAGAGACCCAGTACTTC. The encoded protein is CASSFGRAQETQYF. The chain uses TRBV5-4 and TRBJ2-5, with TRBD2 matching over 7 bases. CDR3 size: 14 residues. Trimming cost V 2 bases and J 2 bases; bases outside gene matches: 3. CDR1 is SGHNT, CDR2 YYREEE, per germline (reference sequence).

The J gene is TRBJ2-1, the V gene TRBV11-2; possibly TRBD2 for D (6 bases). CDR3 length: 16 residues. V lost 5 bases and J lost 1, with 15 bases in between. From germline, CDR1 is SGHAT and CDR2 FQNNGV. CDR3 bases: TGTGCCAGCAGCCAGTCAAGCGGGTCGTCCTACAATGAGCAGTTCTTC. Its protein is CASSQSSGSSYNEQFF.

The chain is built from TRBV6-1 and TRBJ1-5; D is possibly TRBD1 (5 bases). The CDR3 runs to 13 residues. The V gene lost 4 bases and the J gene lost 6 bases, with 10 bases spanning the gap. Germline values: CDR1 MNHNS, CDR2 SASEGT. The CDR3 spells CASSVDSIQPQHF. The CDR3, as DNA: TGTGCCAGCAGTGTCGACAGTATTCAGCCCCAGCATTTT.

The chain recombines TRBV6-5 with TRBJ1-1, with 7 bases matching TRBD1. V gave up 4 bases and J gave up 4 bases; unmatched junction bases: 9. The V gene's germline CDR1 is MNHEY and CDR2 SVGAGI. The CDR3 is 15 amino acids. This CDR3 reads CASSFGQAISTEAFF. The CDR3 DNA is TGTGCCAGCAGTTTCGGACAGGCGATAAGCACTGAAGCTTTCTTT.

The chain combines TRBV7-2 with TRBJ1-5; 10 bases line up with TRBD1. Germline trimming cut 2 bases from V and 2 bases from J; bases unmatched to any gene: 3. Germline loops: CDR1 SGHTA, CDR2 FQGNSA. The CDR3 is 16 amino acids. CDR3 sequence (DNA): TGTGCCAGCAGCTTACGGGACAGGGGCCGCAATCAGCCCCAGCATTTT. Protein product: CASSLRDRGRNQPQHF.

The chain joins TRBV18 to TRBJ2-5, with no clear D. The CDR3 is 14 residues long. Trimming cost V 4 bases and J 5 bases, with 14 bases left between them. Looked up from germline, CDR1 is KGHSH and CDR2 is LQKENI. The CDR3 reads CASSQIAPAETQYF. CDR3 nucleotides: TGTGCCAGCTCACAGATTGCCCCTGCGGAGACCCAGTACTTC. Together with reference TRBV18 and TRBJ2-5, the CDR3 gives the full variable domain: NAGVMQNPRHLVRRRGQEARLRCSPMKGHSHVYWYRQLPEEGLKFMVYLQKENIIDESGMPKERFSAEFPKEGPSILRIQQVVRGDSAAYFCASSQIAPAETQYFGPGTRLLVL.

The table lists this clone with a few counts. CDR3 bases: TGTGCCAGCAGTACCACAGGGGCGCGTTCACCCCTCCACTTT. Encoded protein: CASSTTGARSPLHF. This chain links TRBV25-1 with TRBJ1-6, with 7 bases aligning to TRBD1. The CDR3 length is 14 residues. With V trimmed by 5 bases and J by 9 bases, 7 bases remained unmatched. Germline V gene lookup returns CDR1 MGHDK and CDR2 SYGVNS.

V and J are TRBV5-1 and TRBJ1-2; D is ambiguous. The CDR3 spans 14 residues. Trimming took off 0 bases at V and 4 bases at J, with 10 bases between the two ends. Germline lookup yields CDR1 SGHRS and CDR2 YFSETQ. The CDR3 sequence: CASSLDRGFYGYTF. CDR3 DNA: TGCGCCAGCAGCTTGGATCGGGGATTCTATGGCTACACCTTC. Supplemented by reference TRBV5-1 and TRBJ1-2, the full variable domain reads KAGVTQTPRYLIKTRGQQVTLSCSPISGHRSVSWYQQTPGQGLQFLFEYFSETQRNKGNFPGRFSGRQFSNSRSEMNVSTLELGDSALYLCASSLDRGFYGYTFGSGTRLTVV.

The rearrangement joins TRBV27 to TRBJ1-4, with a tentative D call TRBD1 (5 bases). V lost 3 bases and J 6 bases, leaving 14 bases between the germline ends. Germline values: CDR1 MNHEY, CDR2 SMNVEV (reference sequence). This CDR3 has 15 amino acids. CDR3 amino acids: CASSFLGRVDEKLFF. As DNA, the CDR3 is TGTGCCAGCAGTTTCCTTGGCAGGGTTGATGAAAAACTGTTTTTT.

DNA for the CDR3: TGTGCCAGCAGCAAAAACAGTAATGAAAAACTGTTTTTT. Its protein product is CASSKNSNEKLFF. The chain has TRBV5-5 and TRBJ1-4; D is ambiguous. Trimming took 4 bases from V and 4 from J, leaving 8 bases between them. This CDR3 contains 13 residues. Germline V gene lookup returns CDR1 SGHKS and CDR2 YYEKEE (reference sequence).

The chain combines TRBV5-1 with TRBJ2-2, with TRBD2 matching 9 bases. The J segment lost 7 bases and the V segment lost 4 bases, leaving 8 bases of the junction unmatched. This CDR3 spans 15 amino acids. CDR1 and CDR2 from the germline V gene are SGHRS and YFSETQ. The CDR3 nucleotides read TGCGCCAGCAGCCCCCTGGCGGGGGGGCGCGGGGAGCTGTTTTTT. Its translation is CASSPLAGGRGELFF.

This clone has only one observation. The chain carries TRBV6-5 and TRBJ2-7, with D perhaps matching TRBD1 (6 bases). Deletions cut 3 bases from V and 2 bases from J, with 8 bases between. This CDR3 comprises 13 residues. From germline, CDR1 is MNHEY and CDR2 SVGAGI. CDR3 residues: CASSYNRAYEQYF. CDR3 nucleotides: TGTGCCAGCAGTTATAACAGGGCCTACGAGCAGTACTTC.

This chain uses TRBV30 with TRBJ2-7, with a tentative D call TRBD1 (5 bases). Between the trimmed V and J ends, which lost 5 bases and 3 bases, there was a span of 14 bases. Germline V gene lookup returns CDR1 GTSNPN and CDR2 SVGIG (reference sequence). CDR3 length: 13 amino acids. The CDR3 nucleotides are TGTGCCTGGGACCAGGGCGCTCGCTACGAGCAGTACTTC. The encoded protein is CAWDQGARYEQYF.